This TCR beta chain was documented in a study of blood T cell repertoires in COVID-19. Study details: COVID-19 samples from acute and convalescent phases originated in the United States, Italy and Spain.

Original processing methods: Researchers report that nucleated cell counts were estimated from reference gene primer amplification. Some clones are missing from TCRdb's copy, which holds only in-frame ones; the method was immunoSEQ multiplex PCR. Clone size and the V and J calls come from that table; the DNA yielded D and trimming. The data show about 170,000 clones, about four fifths seen once. V was pared by 4 bases and J by 7 bases, with 9 bases of the junction left unmatched. This CDR3 region has 15 residues. Per germline, CDR1 MNHEY and CDR2 SMNVEV (reference sequence). This sequence originates from a man between 65 and 85 years old with active or convalescent COVID-19. The sequenced sample was peripheral blood. The genes are TRBV27 and TRBJ2-1; 8 bases are a match to TRBD1. The CDR3 sequence is CASSSPGQVRNEQFF. Written as DNA, the CDR3 is TGTGCCAGCAGTTCACCGGGACAGGTGCGGAATGAGCAGTTCTTC.